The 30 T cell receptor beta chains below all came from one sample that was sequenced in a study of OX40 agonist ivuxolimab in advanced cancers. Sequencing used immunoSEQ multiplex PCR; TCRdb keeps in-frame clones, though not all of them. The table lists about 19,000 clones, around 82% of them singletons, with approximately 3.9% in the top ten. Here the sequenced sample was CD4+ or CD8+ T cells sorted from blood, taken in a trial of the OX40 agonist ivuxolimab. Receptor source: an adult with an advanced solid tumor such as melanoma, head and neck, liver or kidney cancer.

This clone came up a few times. The CDR3 sequence is CASSSGEGTNEQFF. The CDR3 nucleotides are TGCGCCAGCAGCTCCGGAGAGGGTACTAATGAGCAGTTCTTC. The genes are TRBV4-1 and TRBJ2-1, with D possibly being TRBD2 (5 bases). This CDR3 comprises 14 residues. Trimming removed 5 bases at V and 7 bases at J, with 15 bases between. Germline V gives CDR1 MGHRA, CDR2 YSYEKL.

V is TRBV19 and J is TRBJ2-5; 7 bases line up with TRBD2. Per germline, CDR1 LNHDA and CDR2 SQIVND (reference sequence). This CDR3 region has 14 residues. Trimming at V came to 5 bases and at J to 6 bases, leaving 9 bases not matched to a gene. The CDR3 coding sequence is TGTGCCAGTAGTGTGGGACTAACCCTGCAGACCCAGTACTTC. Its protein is CASSVGLTLQTQYF.

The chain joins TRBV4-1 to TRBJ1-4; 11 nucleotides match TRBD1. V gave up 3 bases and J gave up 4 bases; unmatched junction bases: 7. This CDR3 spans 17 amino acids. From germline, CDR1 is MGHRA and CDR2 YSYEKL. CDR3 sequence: CASSQIGQGAGNEKLFF. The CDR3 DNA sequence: TGCGCCAGCAGCCAGATCGGACAGGGGGCGGGTAATGAAAAACTGTTTTTT.

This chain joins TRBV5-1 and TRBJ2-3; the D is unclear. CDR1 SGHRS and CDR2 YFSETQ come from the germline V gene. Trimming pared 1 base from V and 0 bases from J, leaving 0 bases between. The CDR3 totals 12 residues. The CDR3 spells CASSLSTDTQYF. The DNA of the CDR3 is TGCGCCAGCAGCTTGAGCACAGATACGCAGTATTTT.

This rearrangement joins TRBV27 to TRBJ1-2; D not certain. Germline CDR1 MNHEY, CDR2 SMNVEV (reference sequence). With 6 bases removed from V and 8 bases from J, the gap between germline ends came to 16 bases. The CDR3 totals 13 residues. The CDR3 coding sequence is TGTGCCAGCAGCCCTGCCCGTTCGCGAGGCTACACCTTC. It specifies CASSPARSRGYTF.

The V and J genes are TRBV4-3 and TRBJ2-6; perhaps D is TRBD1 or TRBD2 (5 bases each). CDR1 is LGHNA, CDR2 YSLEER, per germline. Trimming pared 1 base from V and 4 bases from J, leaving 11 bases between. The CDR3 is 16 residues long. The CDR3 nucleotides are TGCGCCAGCAGCCAAGCAATCGGGACCGGGGCCAACGTCCTGACTTTC. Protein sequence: CASSQAIGTGANVLTF.

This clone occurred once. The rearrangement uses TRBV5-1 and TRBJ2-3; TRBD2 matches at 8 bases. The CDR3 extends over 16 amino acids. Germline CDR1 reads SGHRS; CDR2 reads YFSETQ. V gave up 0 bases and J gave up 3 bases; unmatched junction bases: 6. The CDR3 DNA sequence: TGCGCCAGCAGCTTGGCGTTCGGGACTAGTACAGATACGCAGTATTTT. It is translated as CASSLAFGTSTDTQYF.

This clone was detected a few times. CDR3 DNA sequence: TGCGCCAGCAGCTTGGAGCCCCCGGGACCCCCCTACGAGCAGTACTTC. Its translation: CASSLEPPGPPYEQYF. The chain joins TRBV5-1 to TRBJ2-7; tentatively, D is TRBD1 or TRBD2 (5 bases each). Trimming took 0 bases from V and 2 from J, leaving 15 bases between them. Per the germline V gene, CDR1 is SGHRS and CDR2 is YFSETQ. The CDR3 is 16 amino acids.

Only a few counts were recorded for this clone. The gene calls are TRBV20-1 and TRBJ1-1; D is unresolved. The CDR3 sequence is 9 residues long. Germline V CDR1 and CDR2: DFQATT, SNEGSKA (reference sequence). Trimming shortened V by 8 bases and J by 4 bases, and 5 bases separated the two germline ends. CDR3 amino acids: CSQSTEAFF. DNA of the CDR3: TGCAGTCAGAGCACTGAAGCTTTCTTT.

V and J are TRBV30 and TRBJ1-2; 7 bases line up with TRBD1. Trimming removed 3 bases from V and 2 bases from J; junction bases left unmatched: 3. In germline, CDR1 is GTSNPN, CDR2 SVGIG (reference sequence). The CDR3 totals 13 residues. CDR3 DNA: TGTGCCTGGAGCCCGGGACAGAACTATGGCTACACCTTC. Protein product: CAWSPGQNYGYTF.

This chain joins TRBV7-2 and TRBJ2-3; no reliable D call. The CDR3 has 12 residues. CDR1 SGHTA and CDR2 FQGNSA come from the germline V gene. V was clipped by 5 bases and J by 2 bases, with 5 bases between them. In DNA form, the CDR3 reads TGTGCCAGCAGCCCGTACACAGATACGCAGTATTTT. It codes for CASSPYTDTQYF. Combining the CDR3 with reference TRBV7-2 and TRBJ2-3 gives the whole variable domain GAGVSQSPSNKVTEKGKDVELRCDPISGHTALYWYRQSLGQGLEFLIYFQGNSAPDKSGLPSDRFSAERTGGSVSTLTIQRTQQEDSAVYLCASSPYTDTQYFGPGTRLTVL.

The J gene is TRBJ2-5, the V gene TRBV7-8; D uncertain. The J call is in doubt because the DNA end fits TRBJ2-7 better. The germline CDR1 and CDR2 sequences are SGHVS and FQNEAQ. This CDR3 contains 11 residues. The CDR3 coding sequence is TGTGCCAGCAGCTTCTCCTACGAGCAGTACTTC. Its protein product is CASSFSYEQYF.

In DNA form, the CDR3 reads TGTGCCAGCAGCCCTCGATTCTACAATGAGCAGTTCTTC. Its translation: CASSPRFYNEQFF. The V call is TRBV6-6, the J call TRBJ2-1; D remains ambiguous. Germline V gives CDR1 MNHNY, CDR2 SVGAGI (reference sequence). V was cut by 6 bases and J by 3 bases, with 9 bases left in between. This CDR3 spans 13 amino acids.

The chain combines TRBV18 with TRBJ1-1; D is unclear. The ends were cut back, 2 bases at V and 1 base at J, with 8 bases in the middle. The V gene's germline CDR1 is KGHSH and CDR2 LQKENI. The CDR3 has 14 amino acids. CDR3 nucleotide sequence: TGTGCCAGCTCACCAGGGAGCGGGAACACTGAAGCTTTCTTT. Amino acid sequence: CASSPGSGNTEAFF.

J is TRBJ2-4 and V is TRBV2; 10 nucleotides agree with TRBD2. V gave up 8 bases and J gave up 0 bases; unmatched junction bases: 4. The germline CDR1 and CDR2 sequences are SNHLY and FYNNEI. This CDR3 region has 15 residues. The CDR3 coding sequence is TGTGCCAGCGGAGCTAGCGGGGGAGCCAAAAACATTCAGTACTTC. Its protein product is CASGASGGAKNIQYF.

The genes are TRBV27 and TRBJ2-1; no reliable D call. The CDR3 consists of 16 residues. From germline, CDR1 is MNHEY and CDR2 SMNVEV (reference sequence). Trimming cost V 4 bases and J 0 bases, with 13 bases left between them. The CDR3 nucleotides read TGTGCCAGCAGTTCCCGGGCAGAGAGCTCCTACAATGAGCAGTTCTTC. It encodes CASSSRAESSYNEQFF.

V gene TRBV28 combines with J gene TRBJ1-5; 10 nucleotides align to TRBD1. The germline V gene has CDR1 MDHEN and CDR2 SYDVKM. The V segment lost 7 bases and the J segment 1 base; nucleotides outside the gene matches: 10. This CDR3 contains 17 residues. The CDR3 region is CASTYGRTGGSNQPQHF. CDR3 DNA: TGTGCCAGCACCTATGGGCGGACAGGGGGAAGCAATCAGCCCCAGCATTTT.

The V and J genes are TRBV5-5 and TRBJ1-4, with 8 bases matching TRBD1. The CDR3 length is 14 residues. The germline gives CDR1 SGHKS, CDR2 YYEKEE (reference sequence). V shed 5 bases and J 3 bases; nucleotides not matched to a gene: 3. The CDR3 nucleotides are TGTGCCAGCAGTTCGACAGGGGCTAATGAAAAACTGTTTTTT. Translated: CASSSTGANEKLFF.

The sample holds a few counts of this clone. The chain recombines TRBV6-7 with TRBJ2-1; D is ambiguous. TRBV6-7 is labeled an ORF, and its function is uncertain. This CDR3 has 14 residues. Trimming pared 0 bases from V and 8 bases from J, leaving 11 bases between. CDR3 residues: CASSYSQVVHEQFF. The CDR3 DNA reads TGTGCCAGCAGTTACTCGCAGGTAGTCCATGAGCAGTTCTTC.

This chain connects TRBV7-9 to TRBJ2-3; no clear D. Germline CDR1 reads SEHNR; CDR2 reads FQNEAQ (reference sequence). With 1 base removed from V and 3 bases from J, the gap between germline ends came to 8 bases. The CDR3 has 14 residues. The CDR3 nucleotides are TGTGCCAGCAGCTTAGGCGGTAAGACAGATACGCAGTATTTT. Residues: CASSLGGKTDTQYF. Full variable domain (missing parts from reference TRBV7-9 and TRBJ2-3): DTGVSQNPRHKITKRGQNVTFRCDPISEHNRLYWYRQTLGQGPEFLTYFQNEAQLEKSRLLSDRFSAERPKGSFSTLEIQRTEQGDSAMYLCASSLGGKTDTQYFGPGTRLTVL.

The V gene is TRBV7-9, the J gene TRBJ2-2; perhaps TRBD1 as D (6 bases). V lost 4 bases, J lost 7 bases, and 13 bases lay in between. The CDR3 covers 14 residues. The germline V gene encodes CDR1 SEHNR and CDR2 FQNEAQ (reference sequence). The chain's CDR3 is CASSYTGYGGELFF. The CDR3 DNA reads TGTGCCAGCAGCTACACAGGGTATGGCGGGGAGCTGTTTTTT.

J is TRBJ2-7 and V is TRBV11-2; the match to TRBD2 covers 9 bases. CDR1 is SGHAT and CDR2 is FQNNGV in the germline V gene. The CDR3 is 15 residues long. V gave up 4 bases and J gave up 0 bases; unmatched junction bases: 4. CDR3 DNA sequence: TGTGCCAGCAGCTCCCTAGCGGGAAGCTCCTACGAGCAGTACTTC. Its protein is CASSSLAGSSYEQYF.

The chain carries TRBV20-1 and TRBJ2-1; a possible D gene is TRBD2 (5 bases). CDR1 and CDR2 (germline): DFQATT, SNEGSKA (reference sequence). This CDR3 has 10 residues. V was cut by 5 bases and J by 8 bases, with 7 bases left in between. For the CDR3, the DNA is TGCAGTGCTGGGGAGTATGAGCAGTTCTTC. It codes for CSAGEYEQFF.

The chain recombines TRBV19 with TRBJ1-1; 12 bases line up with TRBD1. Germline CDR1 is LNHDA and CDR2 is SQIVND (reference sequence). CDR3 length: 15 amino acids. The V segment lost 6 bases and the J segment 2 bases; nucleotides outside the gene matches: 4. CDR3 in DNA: TGTGCCAGTAGGACGGGACAGGGGGCTAACACTGAAGCTTTCTTT. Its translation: CASRTGQGANTEAFF.

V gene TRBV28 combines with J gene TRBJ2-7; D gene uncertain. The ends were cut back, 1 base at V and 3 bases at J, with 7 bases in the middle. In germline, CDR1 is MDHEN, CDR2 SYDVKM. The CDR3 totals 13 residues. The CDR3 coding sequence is TGTGCCAGCAGTTTATCTGTTATCTACGAGCAGTACTTC. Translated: CASSLSVIYEQYF. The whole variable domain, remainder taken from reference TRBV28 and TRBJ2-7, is DVKVTQSSRYLVKRTGEKVFLECVQDMDHENMFWYRQDPGLGLRLIYFSYDVKMKEKGDIPEGYSVSREKKERFSLILESASTNQTSMYLCASSLSVIYEQYFGPGTRLTVT.

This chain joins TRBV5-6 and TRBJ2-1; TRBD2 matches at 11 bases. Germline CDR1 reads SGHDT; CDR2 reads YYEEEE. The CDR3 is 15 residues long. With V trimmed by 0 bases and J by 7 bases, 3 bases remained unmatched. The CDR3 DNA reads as TGTGCCAGCAGCTTGGGGGGGACTAGCGGTAATGAGCAGTTCTTC. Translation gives CASSLGGTSGNEQFF.

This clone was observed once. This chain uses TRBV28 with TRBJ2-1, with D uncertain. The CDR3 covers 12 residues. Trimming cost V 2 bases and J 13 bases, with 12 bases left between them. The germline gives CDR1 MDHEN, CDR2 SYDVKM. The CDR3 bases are TGTGCCAGCAGTTTAGGGTCAGCCCAACAGTTCTTC. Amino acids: CASSLGSAQQFF.

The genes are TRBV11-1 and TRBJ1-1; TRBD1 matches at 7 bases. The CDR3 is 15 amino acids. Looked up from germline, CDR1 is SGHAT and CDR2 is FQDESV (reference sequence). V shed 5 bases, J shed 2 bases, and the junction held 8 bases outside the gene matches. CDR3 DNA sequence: TGTGCCAGCAGCCAAAACAGGGGCGCCAACACTGAAGCTTTCTTT. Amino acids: CASSQNRGANTEAFF. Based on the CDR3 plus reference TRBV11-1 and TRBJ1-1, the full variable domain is EAEVAQSPRYKITEKSQAVAFWCDPISGHATLYWYRQILGQGPELLVQFQDESVVDDSQLPKDRFSAERLKGVDSTLKIQPAELGDSAMYLCASSQNRGANTEAFFGQGTRLTVV.

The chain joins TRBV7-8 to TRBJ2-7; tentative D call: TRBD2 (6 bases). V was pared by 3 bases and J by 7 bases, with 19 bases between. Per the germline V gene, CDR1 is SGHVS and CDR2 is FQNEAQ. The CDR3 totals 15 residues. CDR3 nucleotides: TGTGCCAGCAGCTTTCAAATCGGGGGAGAAGGGGAGCAGTACTTC. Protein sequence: CASSFQIGGEGEQYF.

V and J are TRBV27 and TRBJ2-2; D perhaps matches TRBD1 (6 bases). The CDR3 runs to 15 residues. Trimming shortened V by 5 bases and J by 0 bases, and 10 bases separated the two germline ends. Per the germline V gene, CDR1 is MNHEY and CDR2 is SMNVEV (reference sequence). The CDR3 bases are TGTGCCAGCAGTCTCGGGACATCGAACACCGGGGAGCTGTTTTTT. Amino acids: CASSLGTSNTGELFF.